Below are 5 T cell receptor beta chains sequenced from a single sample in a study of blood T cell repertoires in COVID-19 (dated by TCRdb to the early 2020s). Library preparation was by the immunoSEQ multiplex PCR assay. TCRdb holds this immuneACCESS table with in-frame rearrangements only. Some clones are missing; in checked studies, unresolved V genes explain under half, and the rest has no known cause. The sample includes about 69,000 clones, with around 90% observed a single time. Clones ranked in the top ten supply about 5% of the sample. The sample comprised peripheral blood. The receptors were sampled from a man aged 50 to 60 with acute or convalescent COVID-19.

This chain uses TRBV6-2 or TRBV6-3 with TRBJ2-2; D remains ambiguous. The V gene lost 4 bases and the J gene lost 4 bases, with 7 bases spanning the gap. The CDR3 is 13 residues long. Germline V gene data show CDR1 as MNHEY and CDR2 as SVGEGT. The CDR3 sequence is CASSFHITGELFF. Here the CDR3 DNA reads TGTGCCAGCAGTTTCCACATCACCGGGGAGCTGTTTTTT.

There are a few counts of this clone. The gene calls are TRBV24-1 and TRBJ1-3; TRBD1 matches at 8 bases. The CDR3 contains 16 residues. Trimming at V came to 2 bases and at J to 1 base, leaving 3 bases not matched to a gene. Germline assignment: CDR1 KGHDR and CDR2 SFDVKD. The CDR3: CATSDSRTGSGNTIYF. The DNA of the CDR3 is TGTGCCACCAGTGATTCCCGGACAGGGTCTGGAAACACCATATATTTT.

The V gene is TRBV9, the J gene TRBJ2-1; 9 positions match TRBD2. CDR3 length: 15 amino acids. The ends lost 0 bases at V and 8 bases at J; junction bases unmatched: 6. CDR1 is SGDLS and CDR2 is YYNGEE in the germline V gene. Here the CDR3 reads CASSVVPSGMYEQFF. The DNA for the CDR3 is TGTGCCAGCAGCGTAGTCCCTAGCGGGATGTATGAGCAGTTCTTC.

CDR3 in amino acids: CASSPRLAGGVETQYF. CDR3 DNA: TGTGCCAGCTCACCGCGACTAGCGGGAGGGGTGGAGACCCAGTACTTC. The V gene is TRBV18, the J gene TRBJ2-5; 14 bases are shared with TRBD2. This CDR3 has 16 residues. J gave up 5 bases and V 3 bases, and 5 bases lay outside the gene matches. Per the germline V gene, CDR1 is KGHSH and CDR2 is LQKENI.

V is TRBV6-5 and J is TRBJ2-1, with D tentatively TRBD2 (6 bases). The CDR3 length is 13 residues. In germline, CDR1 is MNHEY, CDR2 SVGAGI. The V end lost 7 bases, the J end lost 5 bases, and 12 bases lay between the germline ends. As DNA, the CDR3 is TGTGCCAGCACCCGGAGGGGAAACAATGAGCAGTTCTTC. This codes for CASTRRGNNEQFF.